This T cell receptor (beta chain) was retrieved from a study of post-analysis software for immune sequencing data (dated by TCRdb to between 2014 and 2016). Regarding the complete study: Relapsing-remitting, secondary progressive and progressive-relapsing multiple sclerosis were recorded as disease courses, and subtype annotation was lacking for some patients. A subset of samples was prepared in parallel using single-end sample barcoding, then pooled and co-amplified after Illumina adapter ligation. The patient repertoires were set against 10 or so previously published healthy control repertoires from donors whose ages ranged from roughly 6 to 27 years. The paper as a whole reports these results and caveats: The multiple sclerosis patient group was slightly younger than the control group. Direct clustering with F measure showed strong co-clustering of samples prepared in the same batch, prompting a batch-effect correction. Patients showed significantly higher frequencies than controls for a handful of TRBV segments, among them TRBV5-6, TRBV5-1 and TRBV20-1. Significantly lower normalized Chao1 diversity was found in multiple sclerosis patients than in controls, suggesting substantial peripheral T-cell clonal expansion.

V lost 4 bases and J lost 4 bases, and the count of bases not matched to a germline gene is 5. CDR1 DFQATT and CDR2 SNEGSKA were looked up in the germline V gene (reference sequence). There are 13 amino acids in the CDR3, from cysteine to phenylalanine inclusive. This entry keeps only the CDR3 DNA: 39 bases, framed from base 1. The receptor library was made with PCR. Sequencing was carried out with an Illumina HiSeq 2500. Unique molecular identifiers were incorporated into TCR beta cDNA libraries to reduce PCR and sequencing biases. Approximately 500,000 cDNA molecules were obtained for every 1 to 10 million input T cells, so each molecule roughly corresponded to one T cell. The patient libraries were prepared and sequenced using the same protocol as the earlier healthy control dataset. Samples belonging to the same batch were prepared together, multiplexed and sequenced on a shared HiSeq lane. The paper's data handling went like this. MIGEC was used to process the raw barcoded reads, and molecular identifier groups with only a single read were discarded before consensus assembly and CDR3 extraction. VDJtools was used for post-analysis of the clonotype tables, and diversity was normalized by down-sampling every dataset to the size of the smallest sample. Repertoire overlap clustering matched CDR3 amino acid but not nucleotide sequences to correct batch-related cross-sample contamination. Through fastp at Q25 and MiXCR, TCRdb rebuilt clones from the public reads, retaining in-frame beta chains. Rows with a matching CDR3 protein are joined into one entry that keeps the most common DNA and genes. For this entry, the V and J calls and clone size follow TCRdb and not the study's own pipeline. The sample records around 400,000 distinct CDR3 sequences, 39% of which are singletons. Less than 8% of the sample is held by the ten biggest clonotypes.

For this clonotype: It lacks a known antigen. Within one base of it there is no much larger clone, and no base qualities were kept.

To demonstrate the VDJtools post-analysis software, the study profiled TCR beta repertoires from the peripheral blood of about 13 young patients with multiple sclerosis. The multiple sclerosis patients were children and adolescents ranging in age from about 6 to 17 years. This clonotype originated in a girl aged 2 to 9 with multiple sclerosis. Sequenced: blood. This sequence uses TRBV20-1 and TRBJ2-7, and 9 junctional nucleotides match TRBD1. The CDR3 region: CSAMDRGGYEQYF. The nucleotides are TGCAGTGCTATGGACAGGGGCGGGTACGAGCAGTACTTC.